This T cell receptor beta chain came from a study of blood T cell repertoires in COVID-19. Study-wide background: Acute and convalescent COVID-19 specimens originated in the United States, Italy and Spain. Sample material is recorded as cDNA or gDNA derived from T cells, B-cell-depleted T cells, or PBMCs.

In the original analysis: Using reference gene primer amplification, nucleated cell counts were estimated. TCRdb keeps only in-frame clones here, not all; method: immunoSEQ multiplex PCR. D and trimming were read from the DNA, whereas the V and J calls and clone size are those reported in that table. The table includes tens of thousands of clones, 75% to 90% detected once. The germline V gene has CDR1 MGHRA and CDR2 YSYEKL. The J segment lost 9 bases and the V segment lost 0 bases, leaving 5 bases of the junction unmatched. The CDR3 runs 15 residues. The chain joins TRBV4-1 to TRBJ1-4, with 9 positions matching TRBD1. This receptor was obtained from a young man with active or convalescent COVID-19. What was sequenced was peripheral blood. The CDR3, as DNA: TGCGCCAGCAGCCAAGATAGGACAGGGGACAAAAAACTGTTTTTT. It is translated as CASSQDRTGDKKLFF.